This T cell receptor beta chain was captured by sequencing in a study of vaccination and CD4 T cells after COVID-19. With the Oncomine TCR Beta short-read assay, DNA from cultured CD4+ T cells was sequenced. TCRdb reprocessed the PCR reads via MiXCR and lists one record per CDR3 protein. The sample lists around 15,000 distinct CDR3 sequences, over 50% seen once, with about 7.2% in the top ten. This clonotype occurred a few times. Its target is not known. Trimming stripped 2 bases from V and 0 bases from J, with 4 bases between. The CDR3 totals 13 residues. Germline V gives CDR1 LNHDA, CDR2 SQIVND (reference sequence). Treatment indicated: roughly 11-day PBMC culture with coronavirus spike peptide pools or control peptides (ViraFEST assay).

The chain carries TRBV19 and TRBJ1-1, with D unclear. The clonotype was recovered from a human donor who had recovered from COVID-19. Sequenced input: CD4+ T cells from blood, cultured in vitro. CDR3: CASSITLNTEAFF. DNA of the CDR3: TGTGCCAGTAGTATAACGTTGAACACTGAAGCTTTCTTT.